Listed here are 32 T cell receptor beta chains from one sample, sequenced in a study of blood T cell repertoires in COVID-19. The method was immunoSEQ multiplex PCR; TCRdb's version includes in-frame clones alone and lacks a portion of them. The sample yields 300,000 to 400,000 clones, more than 70% seen once. The sequencing input was peripheral blood. The receptors here all came from a young man with active or convalescent COVID-19.

The V call is TRBV19, the J call TRBJ2-1; TRBD1 matches at 10 bases. Germline CDR1 reads LNHDA; CDR2 reads SQIVND (reference sequence). V trimming: 7 bases; J trimming: 9 bases; junction bases outside the gene matches: 9. The CDR3 extends over 14 amino acids. The CDR3 reads CASTPGQGFSEQFF. In nucleotides, the CDR3 is TGTGCCAGTACCCCGGGACAGGGGTTTAGTGAGCAGTTCTTC.

The rearrangement joins TRBV9 to TRBJ2-1; 13 bases are shared with TRBD2. Trimming cost V 4 bases and J 0 bases; bases outside gene matches: 10. Germline V lookup: CDR1 SGDLS, CDR2 YYNGEE. This CDR3 spans 19 amino acids. The CDR3 DNA follows: TGTGCCAGCAGCCCTACGACTAGCGGGGGGATCAGCTCCTACAATGAGCAGTTCTTC. Protein: CASSPTTSGGISSYNEQFF.

The chain couples TRBV6-5 to TRBJ2-7, with 7 bases that match TRBD1. Trimming at V came to 5 bases and at J to 3 bases, leaving 4 bases not matched to a gene. From germline, CDR1 is MNHEY and CDR2 SVGAGI. CDR3 size: 13 residues. CDR3 nucleotide sequence: TGTGCCAGCAGTCGGCAGGGGGTCTACGAGCAGTACTTC. Translated: CASSRQGVYEQYF.

CDR3 in amino acids: CASSRRTGNTGELFF. The DNA for the CDR3 is TGCGCCAGCAGCCGCCGGACAGGGAATACCGGGGAGCTGTTTTTT. This chain connects TRBV4-1 to TRBJ2-2, with 8 positions matching TRBD1. From germline, CDR1 is MGHRA and CDR2 YSYEKL. The CDR3 is 15 residues long. The V and J ends lost 4 bases and 5 bases, in that order; junction bases with no gene match: 6.

The J gene is TRBJ1-1, the V gene TRBV2, with D unresolved. V lost 1 base, J lost 3 bases, and 6 bases lay in between. The CDR3 totals 13 residues. Germline V gives CDR1 SNHLY, CDR2 FYNNEI. CDR3 nucleotide sequence: TGTGCCAGCAGTGAAGACCCGGACACTGAAGCTTTCTTT. This gives the protein CASSEDPDTEAFF.

The J gene is TRBJ1-3, the V gene TRBV20-1; D not resolved. The CDR3 is made up of 16 amino acids. Germline-derived CDR1 and CDR2 are DFQATT and SNEGSKA (reference sequence). The germline V and J ends were trimmed by 3 bases and 0 bases, with 15 bases remaining between them. CDR3 sequence reads: CSASSRTPYSGNTIYF. The CDR3 nucleotides read TGCAGTGCTAGTTCCAGGACTCCTTACTCTGGAAACACCATATATTTT.

This chain links TRBV7-3 with TRBJ2-5; TRBD2 agrees at 11 bases. V shed 6 bases, J shed 5 bases, and the junction held 2 bases outside the gene matches. The CDR3 runs 13 residues. CDR1 and CDR2 from the germline V gene are SGHTA and FQGTGA. CDR3 DNA sequence: TGTGCCAGCAGTCCTAGCGGGGGGGAGACCCAGTACTTC. It specifies CASSPSGGETQYF.

The chain joins TRBV6-1 to TRBJ1-1; D remains ambiguous. CDR1 is MNHNS, CDR2 SASEGT, per germline. There are 14 residues in the CDR3. The V end was cut by 2 bases, the J end by 5 bases, with 12 bases between. DNA of the CDR3: TGTGCCAGCAGTGAAAATAGAGTCGCTACTGAAGCTTTCTTT. Its protein product is CASSENRVATEAFF.

This chain joins TRBV5-5 and TRBJ2-7, with TRBD1 matching 10 bases. V trimming: 3 bases; J trimming: 3 bases; junction bases outside the gene matches: 6. This CDR3 comprises 15 residues. Germline loops: CDR1 SGHKS, CDR2 YYEKEE (reference sequence). The CDR3 reads CASSWETGGVYEQYF. DNA for the CDR3: TGTGCCAGCAGCTGGGAGACAGGGGGCGTCTACGAGCAGTACTTC.

The V and J genes are TRBV29-1 and TRBJ1-1; 10 bases are shared with TRBD1. CDR1 and CDR2 (germline): SQVTM, ANQGSEA. V lost 6 bases and J lost 4; bases outside the gene matches: 2. The CDR3 contains 12 residues. The CDR3 bases are TGCAGCGTCTGGGACAGGGGCACTGAAGCTTTCTTT. It encodes CSVWDRGTEAFF.

This clone came up many times. The V gene is TRBV7-2, the J gene TRBJ1-1, with D unresolved. CDR1 is SGHTA and CDR2 is FQGNSA in the germline V gene. CDR3 length: 11 residues. The V and J ends lost 8 bases and 11 bases respectively, with 15 bases between them. For the CDR3, the DNA is TGTGCCAGCTCACGCGACGACGGGGCTTTCTTT. It encodes CASSRDDGAFF.

The V call is TRBV30, the J call TRBJ1-1, with D possibly being TRBD1 (6 bases). Trimming cost V 5 bases and J 0 bases, with 10 bases left between them. CDR1 and CDR2 (germline): GTSNPN, SVGIG (reference sequence). This CDR3 is built from 13 residues. The DNA for the CDR3 is TGTGCCTGGGACGGACAGATGAACACTGAAGCTTTCTTT. Its translation: CAWDGQMNTEAFF.

This clone was counted between two and nine times. The J gene is TRBJ1-2, the V gene TRBV7-9, with D perhaps TRBD1 (5 bases). The V end lost 3 bases, the J end lost 4 bases, and 6 bases lay between the germline ends. CDR3 length: 12 amino acids. The V gene's germline CDR1 is SEHNR and CDR2 FQNEAQ (reference sequence). CDR3 coding DNA: TGTGCCAGCAGCTTGACAGTCTATGGCTACACCTTC. This encodes CASSLTVYGYTF.

The rearrangement joins TRBV6-6 to TRBJ1-2; 10 nucleotides match TRBD1. The germline CDR1 and CDR2 sequences are MNHNY and SVGAGI (reference sequence). Losses at the gene ends were 5 bases for V and 12 bases for J; bases not matched to a gene: 9. The CDR3 is 13 amino acids. CDR3 sequence: CASSPPDRGQDTF. CDR3 in DNA: TGTGCCAGCAGTCCCCCCGACAGGGGGCAAGACACCTTC.

The rearrangement uses TRBV5-1 and TRBJ1-1, with D unresolved. This CDR3 has 13 amino acids. The germline gives CDR1 SGHRS, CDR2 YFSETQ. Trimming left V 0 bases short and J 5 bases short, with 8 bases between. CDR3 sequence: CASSLVGRTEAFF. CDR3 sequence (DNA): TGCGCCAGCAGCTTGGTCGGGAGAACTGAAGCTTTCTTT.

CDR3 coding DNA: TGTGCCAGCAGTTTTGGGGCAGGCTCCTACGAGCAGTACTTC. Its protein product is CASSFGAGSYEQYF. The J gene is TRBJ2-7, the V gene TRBV28; the D gene is possibly TRBD1 (5 bases). Germline CDR1 is MDHEN and CDR2 is SYDVKM. The CDR3 covers 14 residues. Trimming cost V 3 bases and J 0 bases, with 9 bases left between them.

This rearrangement joins TRBV7-2 to TRBJ2-6; 7 bases agree with TRBD1. V lost 4 bases, J lost 2 bases, and 5 bases stayed unmatched. The CDR3 length is 16 residues. CDR1 and CDR2 (germline): SGHTA, FQGNSA. This CDR3 is CASSSRQGAGANVLTF. CDR3 nucleotides: TGTGCCAGCAGCTCGCGACAGGGCGCTGGGGCCAACGTCCTGACTTTC.

The J gene is TRBJ2-1, the V gene TRBV24-1, with 7 bases matching TRBD2. CDR1 and CDR2 from the germline V gene are KGHDR and SFDVKD. The CDR3 loop spans 16 amino acids. J lost 5 bases, V lost 3 bases, and 9 bases had no gene match. In DNA form, the CDR3 reads TGTGCCACCAGTGATCCTCTAGCGGAGAACCACAATGAGCAGTTCTTC. It encodes CATSDPLAENHNEQFF.

The chain couples TRBV7-3 to TRBJ2-1; TRBD2 agrees at 16 bases. The CDR3 is made up of 17 amino acids. The junction had 10 bases not matched to a gene; V was cut back by 5 bases and J by 9 bases. Germline V gene data show CDR1 as SGHTA and CDR2 as FQGTGA. The CDR3 bases are TGTGCCAGCAGCATACGAATCGGGACTAGCGGGAGGGGTGAGCAGTTCTTC. It specifies CASSIRIGTSGRGEQFF.

This clone has a single count. This chain uses TRBV30 with TRBJ1-6, with D unresolved. From germline, CDR1 is GTSNPN and CDR2 SVGIG (reference sequence). The CDR3 is 14 amino acids. V was clipped by 3 bases and J by 7 bases, with 13 bases between them. The CDR3 spells CAWSGVNWNSPLHF. CDR3 sequence (DNA): TGTGCCTGGAGCGGGGTTAACTGGAATTCACCCCTCCACTTT. The variable domain in full, with the rest retrieved from reference TRBV30 and TRBJ1-6, is SQTIHQWPATLVQPVGSPLSLECTVEGTSNPNLYWYRQAAGRGLQLLFYSVGIGQISSEVPQNLSASRPQDRQFILSSKKLLLSDSGFYLCAWSGVNWNSPLHFGNGTRLTVT.

J is TRBJ1-2 and V is TRBV7-2, with 9 bases matching TRBD1. The CDR3 extends over 18 amino acids. Trimming took 5 bases from V and 2 from J; bases not matched to a gene: 15. From germline, CDR1 is SGHTA and CDR2 FQGNSA. The CDR3 region has the DNA TGTGCCAGCAGCCCACAGGGGGCGAGTCCCACGTCGAACTATGGCTACACCTTC. Protein: CASSPQGASPTSNYGYTF.

The V and J genes are TRBV5-1 and TRBJ2-5; 8 nucleotides agree with TRBD2. The CDR3 is 16 residues long. CDR1 and CDR2 from the germline V gene are SGHRS and YFSETQ. With V trimmed by 0 bases and J by 4 bases, 8 bases remained unmatched. The CDR3 DNA sequence: TGCGCCAGCAGCTTGGCCCTTGCGGGGGGAGGAGAGACCCAGTACTTC. Amino acids: CASSLALAGGGETQYF. Full variable domain (remainder filled in from reference TRBV5-1 and TRBJ2-5): KAGVTQTPRYLIKTRGQQVTLSCSPISGHRSVSWYQQTPGQGLQFLFEYFSETQRNKGNFPGRFSGRQFSNSRSEMNVSTLELGDSALYLCASSLALAGGGETQYFGPGTRLLVL.

J is TRBJ2-1 and V is TRBV30, with 11 bases that match TRBD2. This CDR3 has 14 residues. V lost 3 bases, J lost 7 bases, and 5 bases stayed unmatched. From germline, CDR1 is GTSNPN and CDR2 SVGIG (reference sequence). The CDR3 reads CAWRRLAGRNEQFF. In nucleotides, the CDR3 is TGTGCCTGGAGGAGACTAGCGGGACGGAATGAGCAGTTCTTC.

This clone was picked up a small number of times. The CDR3, as DNA: TGTGCCAGCAGCCAAGCCCGGACTAGCGTGGACCCCGGGGAGCTGTTTTTT. Residues: CASSQARTSVDPGELFF. This chain uses TRBV3-1 (or the pseudogene TRBV3-2) with TRBJ2-2; 9 bases fit TRBD2. The CDR3 totals 17 residues. Germline values: CDR1 LGHDT, CDR2 YNNKEL (reference sequence). With 1 base clipped from V and 6 bases from J, the junction kept 9 bases outside the gene matches.

The chain uses TRBV27 and TRBJ1-1; 8 nucleotides line up with TRBD1. Germline CDR1 is MNHEY and CDR2 is SMNVEV (reference sequence). V dropped 5 bases and J dropped 1; count of bases not matched to a gene: 12. This CDR3 has 17 residues. This CDR3 reads CASSPAYTGGRNTEAFF. The CDR3, as DNA: TGTGCCAGCAGTCCCGCCTACACAGGGGGTAGGAACACTGAAGCTTTCTTT.

The chain carries TRBV5-6 and TRBJ2-3, with TRBD2 identical over 8 bases. CDR3 length: 14 amino acids. Germline V lookup: CDR1 SGHDT, CDR2 YYEEEE. Unmatched junction bases numbered 11, after V lost 7 bases and J lost 7 bases. The CDR3 DNA reads as TGTGCCAGCGCCGGGGGAGCGGGAGAATATACGCAGTATTTT. Translated, it gives CASAGGAGEYTQYF.

The chain employs TRBV18 and TRBJ2-7, with TRBD2 identical over 14 bases. The CDR3 is 17 amino acids. The germline V gene has CDR1 KGHSH and CDR2 LQKENI. Losses at the gene ends were 2 bases for V and 3 bases for J; bases not matched to a gene: 6. The CDR3 loop is CASSPGTSGRGDYEQYF. In nucleotides, the CDR3 is TGTGCCAGCTCACCAGGGACTAGCGGGAGAGGTGACTACGAGCAGTACTTC. The entire variable domain, with the rest obtained from reference TRBV18 and TRBJ2-7, is as follows: NAGVMQNPRHLVRRRGQEARLRCSPMKGHSHVYWYRQLPEEGLKFMVYLQKENIIDESGMPKERFSAEFPKEGPSILRIQQVVRGDSAAYFCASSPGTSGRGDYEQYFGPGTRLTVT.

In its sample, this clone was seen once. The genes are TRBV10-3 and TRBJ2-5; possible D gene TRBD1, 5 bases. This CDR3 comprises 12 residues. Germline V gene data show CDR1 as ENHRY and CDR2 as SYGVKD. Trimming removed 2 bases from V and 5 bases from J, with 6 bases in between. The CDR3 DNA reads as TGTGCCATCAGTGAGAGGGGCGAGACCCAGTACTTC. Translation: CAISERGETQYF.

The rearrangement uses TRBV7-9 and TRBJ2-7; TRBD2 agrees at 8 bases. The length of the CDR3 is 15 residues. The ends lost 2 bases at V and 3 bases at J; junction bases unmatched: 6. CDR1 and CDR2 from the germline V gene are SEHNR and FQNEAQ (reference sequence). CDR3 amino acids: CASSLTSGSSYEQYF. The CDR3 coding sequence is TGTGCCAGCAGCTTAACGAGCGGGAGTAGCTACGAGCAGTACTTC.

The chain joins TRBV27 to TRBJ1-6; no firm D call. Trimming cost V 2 bases and J 2 bases, with 13 bases left between them. CDR1 is MNHEY, CDR2 SMNVEV, per germline (reference sequence). CDR3 length: 17 residues. As DNA, the CDR3 is TGTGCCAGCAGTTTAATGGGTCGACAAACCTATAATTCACCCCTCCACTTT. Its translation: CASSLMGRQTYNSPLHF.

In regard to this clone: One end of the junction varies from germline; a read error may be responsible. This chain joins TRBV4-1 and TRBJ1-2, with D possibly matching TRBD1 (6 bases). Germline CDR1 reads MGHRA; CDR2 reads YSYEKL. This CDR3 is built from 13 residues. The CDR3 DNA follows: TGCGCCAGCAGCCAAGAGGGATGGACAGTAACTGCCTTC. Protein sequence: CASSQEGWTVTAF.

Only one count was recorded for this clone. The chain has TRBV7-9 and TRBJ2-3; D unresolved. Germline-derived CDR1 and CDR2 are SEHNR and FQNEAQ (reference sequence). V dropped 3 bases and J dropped 8 bases, with 6 bases sitting between them. CDR3 size: 11 residues. CDR3 amino acids: CASSFEPTQYF. In DNA, the CDR3 is TGTGCCAGCAGCTTCGAGCCTACGCAGTATTTT.